A selection of T cell receptor beta chains follows, all from one sample in a study of blood T cell repertoires in COVID-19. This table comes from immunoSEQ multiplex PCR, and its TCRdb copy is limited to in-frame clones, with some not included. This table holds about 250,000 clones, about 82% found once. The sample consisted of peripheral blood. These receptors were taken from a woman older than 75 with COVID-19, enrolled during active disease. Both conserved end residues are part of each CDR3. A D gene is named only where the DNA matches it firmly. Only some rows state a clone size, as once, few, many or a class for expanded clones.

TRBV6-5	-	-	13	TRBJ1-1	TGTGCCAGCAGTTACGTGCGTGATGGGAGAGCTTTCTTT	CASSYVRDGRAFF
TRBV6-2/TRBV6-3	-	-	14	TRBJ2-7	TGTGCCAGCAGTTTCTCTGACTTGGTTGCCGAGCAGTACTTC	CASSFSDLVAEQYF
TRBV9	-	-	12	TRBJ1-3	TGTGCCAGCAGACGGGACTTCGACACCATATATTTT	CASRRDFDTIYF
TRBV23-1	TRBD1	-	15	TRBJ2-2	TGCGCCAGCAGTCAAGGACAGGACTACACCGGGGAGCTGTTTTTT	CASSQGQDYTGELFF
TRBV6-1	-	once	15	TRBJ2-4	TGTGCCAGCAGTGAAGCTAGCCTAGCCAAAAACATTCAGTACTTC	CASSEASLAKNIQYF
TRBV18	-	-	14	TRBJ1-4	TGTGCCAGCTCCTTAGATGCAACTAATGAAAAACTGTTTTTT	CASSLDATNEKLFF
TRBV7-2	TRBD2	-	15	TRBJ2-3	TGTGCCAGCAGCCCTAGCGGGAAGAACACAGATACGCAGTATTTT	CASSPSGKNTDTQYF
TRBV5-6	TRBD1	few	17	TRBJ1-1	TGTGCCAGCAGTTCCGAAGGGGGCAGGGGAATGAACACTGAAGCTTTCTTT	CASSSEGGRGMNTEAFF
TRBV2	-	-	15	TRBJ1-3	TGTGCCAGCAGTGTCGCAGTAGGACAGGGAAACACCATATATTTT	CASSVAVGQGNTIYF
TRBV11-2	TRBD1	few	15	TRBJ1-3	TGTGCCAGCAGCTTAGCCAGGGGGTCTGGAAACACCATATATTTT	CASSLARGSGNTIYF
TRBV5-8	-	-	14	TRBJ1-1	TGTGCCAGCAGCTTTACAGGGTCGAGCACTGAAGCTTTCTTT	CASSFTGSSTEAFF
TRBV7-2	TRBD1	-	14	TRBJ2-2	TGTGCCAGCAGGCCACAGGGGGCCGGCGGGGAGCTGTTTTTT	CASRPQGAGGELFF
TRBV28	-	-	15	TRBJ1-1	TGTGCCAGCAGTCTAAGGGGGGGAGCGAACACTGAAGCTTTCTTT	CASSLRGGANTEAFF
TRBV18	-	once	15	TRBJ1-1	TGTGCCAGCTCACTAGCCGGGACATGGGACACTGAAGCTTTCTTT	CASSLAGTWDTEAFF
TRBV7-2	-	once	14	TRBJ1-6	TGTGCCAGCAGCTTAGTTAGCCTCAATTCACCCCTCCACTTT	CASSLVSLNSPLHF
TRBV9	-	-	15	TRBJ2-7	TGTGCCAGCAGCGTAGAGATGGGGGCTACCTACGAGCAGTACTTC	CASSVEMGATYEQYF
TRBV7-2	-	-	15	TRBJ1-2	TGTGCCAGCAGCTTATCGGGGGGAGCTAACTATGGCTACACCTTC	CASSLSGGANYGYTF
TRBV12-3/TRBV12-4	-	-	13	TRBJ2-3	TGTGCCATCTCGGGAAGTCTTCGAGATACGCAGTATTTT	CAISGSLRDTQYF
TRBV11-2	TRBD2	-	18	TRBJ2-1	TGTGCCAGCAGCTCCGGCGGAGGGCCAAGCGGGGGGGTGAATGAGCAGTTCTTC	CASSSGGGPSGGVNEQFF
TRBV20-1	-	few	13	TRBJ1-1	TGCAGTGCTAGTAGGCCGGGGGTCACTGAAGCTTTCTTT	CSASRPGVTEAFF
TRBV7-3	TRBD2	-	17	TRBJ2-3	TGTGCCAGCAGCTTAAACCCCAGCGGGGCGGGCACAGATACGCAGTATTTT	CASSLNPSGAGTDTQYF
TRBV6-2/TRBV6-3	TRBD1	-	15	TRBJ1-5	TGTGCCAGCAGTGGGACAGGGATTAGCAATCAGCCCCAGCATTTT	CASSGTGISNQPQHF
TRBV6-2/TRBV6-3	-	-	14	TRBJ1-1	TGTGCCAGCAGTGCTGGACACAAGAACACTGAAGCTTTCTTT	CASSAGHKNTEAFF
TRBV19	-	-	13	TRBJ1-2	TGTGCCAGTAGTATGACAGGAGGTTATGGCTACACCTTC	CASSMTGGYGYTF
TRBV6-5	-	once	13	TRBJ1-5	TGTGCCAGCAGCCGGACAGTCAATCAGCCCCAGCATTTT	CASSRTVNQPQHF
TRBV29-1	TRBD1	-	11	TRBJ1-1	TGCAGCGCCGGGACAGGCACTGAAGCTTTCTTT	CSAGTGTEAFF
TRBV19	-	-	14	TRBJ1-2	TGTGCCAGTAGTATCAACGGGGGTATCTATGGCTACACCTTC	CASSINGGIYGYTF
TRBV13	TRBD2	-	14	TRBJ2-3	TGTGCCAGCAGGGGGACTAGCGTTTCAGATACGCAGTATTTT	CASRGTSVSDTQYF
TRBV27	-	-	15	TRBJ1-2	TGTGCCAGCGGGGAGAGGCGTGGAATTACCTATGGCTACACCTTC	CASGERRGITYGYTF
TRBV5-1	-	-	18	TRBJ1-1	TGCGCCAGCAGCTTGGGTTCTCGGACACGCGGGGTGAACACTGAAGCTTTCTTT	CASSLGSRTRGVNTEAFF
TRBV5-4	TRBD1	-	15	TRBJ2-1	TGTGCCAGCAGCTCCGACGGGACAGTCTACAATGAGCAGTTCTTC	CASSSDGTVYNEQFF
TRBV30	TRBD1	few	16	TRBJ1-2	TGTGCCTGGAGGATCCACCGGGACAGGGATAATTTGGGCTACACCTTC	CAWRIHRDRDNLGYTF
TRBV19	-	-	15	TRBJ2-1	TGTGCCAGTAGTATAGGACTAAAAGGCTACAATGAGCAGTTCTTC	CASSIGLKGYNEQFF
TRBV6-5	-	-	14	TRBJ2-1	TGTGCCAGCAGTTACAGGAGAGGGGGATATGAGCAGTTCTTC	CASSYRRGGYEQFF
TRBV18	TRBD1	once	16	TRBJ1-1	TGTGCCAGCTCACCACGAGTGACAGGGGGCCTGGCTGAAGCTTTCTTT	CASSPRVTGGLAEAFF
TRBV11-3	TRBD2	-	15	TRBJ2-3	TGTGCCAGCAGCTTTGTCGGGGGGGCGTTAGATACGCAGTATTTT	CASSFVGGALDTQYF
TRBV11-2	TRBD1	-	17	TRBJ2-5	TGTGCCAGCACCATCAGACCTACGGCAGGGGGCCAAGAGACCCAGTACTTC	CASTIRPTAGGQETQYF
TRBV2	TRBD2	-	16	TRBJ2-5	TGTGCCAGTGGGGGAGTAGCGGGGAGATACCAAGAGACCCAGTACTTC	CASGGVAGRYQETQYF
TRBV10-2	TRBD1	once	15	TRBJ1-1	TGCGCCAGCAGTGATAGAGGGACAGGGAAGGTTGAAGCTTTCTTT	CASSDRGTGKVEAFF
TRBV5-4	-	-	15	TRBJ2-1	TGTGCCAGCAGCTTAAGGGGGACGAATGGGGATGAGCAGTTCTTC	CASSLRGTNGDEQFF
TRBV7-2	-	few	15	TRBJ2-6	TGTGCCAGCAGCTTCACGGGGTCTGGGGCCAACGTCCTGACTTTC	CASSFTGSGANVLTF
TRBV7-4	TRBD2	once	16	TRBJ2-7	TGTGCCAGCAGCTTAGGAGAGACGGGGGGGTGCGACGAGCAGTACTTC	CASSLGETGGCDEQYF
TRBV14	-	-	11	TRBJ1-2	TGTGCCAGCAGCCAGGGCCTGTGGCACACCTTC	CASSQGLWHTF
TRBV9	-	-	14	TRBJ2-7	TGTGCCAGCAGCGTAGATGTCAGGGCCTACGAGCAGTACTTC	CASSVDVRAYEQYF
TRBV5-1	TRBD1	-	15	TRBJ2-3	TGCGCCAGCAGCCCGGGGACAGGTTCGGCAGATACGCAGTATTTT	CASSPGTGSADTQYF
TRBV18	-	-	15	TRBJ1-4	TGTGCCAGCTCACCACGAAAAGGACTTAATGAAAAACTGTTTTTT	CASSPRKGLNEKLFF
TRBV2	-	-	14	TRBJ2-5	TGTGCCAGCAGTGAACTTAGGGGGGGGGAGACCCAGTACTTC	CASSELRGGETQYF